Shown below are 14 T cell receptor beta chains from a single sample sequenced in a study of cytomegalovirus exposure and HLA in healthy donors. The PCR used 60 Vbeta and 13 Jbeta primers. Method: immunoSEQ multiplex PCR; TCRdb's copy keeps in-frame clones and lacks some. The table has about 170,000 clones, about 65% seen once. The material sequenced was PBMCs. These receptors were taken from a man aged 35 to 55 in good health and CMV-seropositive.

This clone appeared many times. V is TRBV2 and J is TRBJ2-7; D possibly corresponds to TRBD1 (6 bases). The CDR3 is 15 amino acids. Germline-derived CDR1 and CDR2 are SNHLY and FYNNEI. Deletions cut 6 bases from V and 2 bases from J, with 17 bases between. CDR3 coding DNA: TGTGCCAGCAGGCCCCCCGCAGGGGCCACCTACGAGCAGTACTTC. This translates into CASRPPAGATYEQYF.

The V gene is TRBV5-1, the J gene TRBJ2-1, with TRBD2 as a possible D gene (6 bases). This CDR3 contains 14 residues. The V end was cut by 0 bases, the J end by 10 bases, with 14 bases between. Germline V lookup: CDR1 SGHRS, CDR2 YFSETQ. CDR3 loop: CASSLDTGVGEQFF. CDR3 DNA: TGCGCCAGCAGCTTGGATACGGGGGTGGGAGAGCAGTTCTTC.

The chain recombines TRBV10-2 with TRBJ1-4; maybe TRBD1 (6 bases). CDR1 and CDR2 from the germline V gene are WSHSY and SAAADI. Trimming took off 3 bases at V and 6 bases at J, with 8 bases between the two ends. CDR3 length equals 13 residues. The CDR3 sequence: CASSDRGDEKLFF. The CDR3 nucleotides are TGCGCCAGCAGTGACAGGGGTGATGAAAAACTGTTTTTT.

In this sample, this clone turned up once. In nucleotides, the CDR3 is TGTGCCAGCAGCTTCCGTTCCAATGAGCAGTTCTTC. Translation gives CASSFRSNEQFF. The chain links TRBV9 to TRBJ2-1; D is ambiguous. Per the germline V gene, CDR1 is SGDLS and CDR2 is YYNGEE. Trimming took off 4 bases at V and 6 bases at J, with 8 bases between the two ends. The CDR3 runs 12 residues.

The genes are TRBV21-1 and TRBJ1-2; the D call TRBD1 from the table was never checked on the DNA. TRBV21-1 is noted as a pseudogene. This CDR3 has 14 amino acids. CDR3 loop: CASKGPDREYGYTF. The CDR3 DNA reads TGTGCCAGCAAAGGTCCCGACAGGGAGTATGGCTACACCTTC.

This chain uses TRBV12-5 with TRBJ1-4, with 8 positions matching TRBD1. This CDR3 has 15 amino acids. The junction had 4 bases not matched to a gene; V was cut back by 3 bases and J by 4 bases. CDR1 LGHNT and CDR2 FRNRAP come from the germline V gene. CDR3 loop: CASGFHRGINEKLFF. The DNA for the CDR3 is TGTGCTAGTGGTTTCCACAGGGGGATTAATGAAAAACTGTTTTTT. The full variable domain, with the rest looked up from reference TRBV12-5 and TRBJ1-4, is DARVTQTPRHKVTEMGQEVTMRCQPILGHNTVFWYRQTMMQGLELLAYFRNRAPLDDSGMPKDRFSAEMPDATLATLKIQPSEPRDSAVYFCASGFHRGINEKLFFGSGTQLSVL.

The chain carries TRBV5-6 and TRBJ1-2; 9 bases line up with TRBD1. The CDR3 is 15 residues long. Losses at the gene ends were 6 bases for V and 4 bases for J; bases not matched to a gene: 10. Germline V gene sequence: CDR1 SGHDT, CDR2 YYEEEE. CDR3 residues: CASTTPKQGAYGYTF. The CDR3 DNA sequence: TGTGCCAGCACCACACCGAAACAGGGGGCCTATGGCTACACCTTC.

The DNA of the CDR3 is TGTGCCAGCACCCCGGGCGGGCTGTACCAAGAGACCCAGTACTTC. It codes for CASTPGGLYQETQYF. The chain links TRBV6-1 to TRBJ2-5; D might be TRBD2 (5 bases). This CDR3 region has 15 residues. Trimming removed 7 bases from V and 0 bases from J, with 15 bases in between. Germline V lookup: CDR1 MNHNS, CDR2 SASEGT.

This clone was seen just once. The CDR3: CAIYVREQGFGYGYTF. In nucleotides, the CDR3 is TGTGCCATCTACGTGCGTGAACAGGGATTCGGCTATGGCTACACCTTC. J is TRBJ1-2 and V is TRBV10-3, with D possibly TRBD1 on 6 matching bases. This CDR3 is 16 amino acids long. The germline gives CDR1 ENHRY, CDR2 SYGVKD. Trimming pared 8 bases from V and 4 bases from J, leaving 23 bases between.

The chain employs TRBV5-1 and TRBJ1-4; D is undetermined. The CDR3 runs to 15 residues. Trimming cost V 2 bases and J 6 bases, with 14 bases left between them. The V gene's germline CDR1 is SGHRS and CDR2 YFSETQ. CDR3 residues: CASSFSVGRDEKLFF. CDR3 bases: TGCGCCAGCAGCTTTAGTGTTGGGAGAGATGAAAAACTGTTTTTT.

The table lists this clone with a count of one. The V and J genes are TRBV12-5 and TRBJ1-1, with 7 bases identical to TRBD1. Germline CDR1 LGHNT, CDR2 FRNRAP. This CDR3 region has 13 residues. V trimming: 7 bases; J trimming: 4 bases; junction bases outside the gene matches: 6. CDR3 residues: CASDPTGSTEAFF. As DNA, the CDR3 is TGTGCTAGTGACCCGACAGGGTCCACTGAAGCTTTCTTT. Looking up the rest from reference TRBV12-5 and TRBJ1-1 gives the full variable domain: DARVTQTPRHKVTEMGQEVTMRCQPILGHNTVFWYRQTMMQGLELLAYFRNRAPLDDSGMPKDRFSAEMPDATLATLKIQPSEPRDSAVYFCASDPTGSTEAFFGQGTRLTVV.

CDR3 bases: TGCGCCAGCTTAAGGGGACAGGGAGTGGGAGAGACCCAGTACTTC. This codes for CASLRGQGVGETQYF. V usage is TRBV5-1 and J usage is TRBJ2-5, with TRBD1 matching over 9 bases. With 7 bases clipped from V and 4 bases from J, the junction kept 11 bases outside the gene matches. Germline CDR1 is SGHRS and CDR2 is YFSETQ. CDR3 size: 15 residues. Using reference TRBV5-1 and TRBJ2-5 for the parts outside the CDR3, the full variable domain is KAGVTQTPRYLIKTRGQQVTLSCSPISGHRSVSWYQQTPGQGLQFLFEYFSETQRNKGNFPGRFSGRQFSNSRSEMNVSTLELGDSALYLCASLRGQGVGETQYFGPGTRLLVL.

The chain recombines TRBV6-5 with TRBJ2-3, with 11 bases matching TRBD2. The V segment lost 1 base and the J segment 8 bases; nucleotides outside the gene matches: 8. The CDR3 spans 16 residues. The germline V gene has CDR1 MNHEY and CDR2 SVGAGI. The CDR3 DNA follows: TGTGCCAGCAGTTACTACCGGGGTAGCGGGGGGGGTACGCAGTATTTT. Its protein product is CASSYYRGSGGGTQYF.

The chain combines TRBV7-9 with TRBJ1-1; D ambiguous. The CDR3 spans 11 residues. Germline-derived CDR1 and CDR2 are SEHNR and FQNEAQ (reference sequence). DNA of the CDR3: TGTGCTTCGCGTGGGAACACTGAAGCTTTCTTT. It translates to CASRGNTEAFF.